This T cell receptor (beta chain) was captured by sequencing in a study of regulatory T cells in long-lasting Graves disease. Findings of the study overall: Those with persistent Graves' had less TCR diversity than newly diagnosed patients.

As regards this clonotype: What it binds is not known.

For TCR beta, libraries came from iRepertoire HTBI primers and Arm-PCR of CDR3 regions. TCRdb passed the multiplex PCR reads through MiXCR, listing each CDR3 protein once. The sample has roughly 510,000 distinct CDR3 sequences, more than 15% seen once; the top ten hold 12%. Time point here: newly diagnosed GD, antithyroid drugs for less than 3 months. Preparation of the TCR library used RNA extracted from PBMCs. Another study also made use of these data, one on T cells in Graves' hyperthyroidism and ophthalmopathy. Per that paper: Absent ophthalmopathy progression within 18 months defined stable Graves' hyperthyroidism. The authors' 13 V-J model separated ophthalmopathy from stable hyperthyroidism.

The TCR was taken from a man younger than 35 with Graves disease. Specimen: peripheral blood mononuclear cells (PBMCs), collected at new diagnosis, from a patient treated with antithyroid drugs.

Here the CDR3 reads CASSPDGLGEQFF. The CDR3 DNA sequence: TGCGCCAGCAGTCCCGACGGGCTTGGTGAGCAGTTCTTC. The rearrangement links TRBV5-1 to TRBJ2-1, with D uncertain. CDR3 length equals 13 residues. Trimming pared 5 bases from V and 9 bases from J, leaving 15 bases between. The germline V gene has CDR1 SGHRS and CDR2 YFSETQ.